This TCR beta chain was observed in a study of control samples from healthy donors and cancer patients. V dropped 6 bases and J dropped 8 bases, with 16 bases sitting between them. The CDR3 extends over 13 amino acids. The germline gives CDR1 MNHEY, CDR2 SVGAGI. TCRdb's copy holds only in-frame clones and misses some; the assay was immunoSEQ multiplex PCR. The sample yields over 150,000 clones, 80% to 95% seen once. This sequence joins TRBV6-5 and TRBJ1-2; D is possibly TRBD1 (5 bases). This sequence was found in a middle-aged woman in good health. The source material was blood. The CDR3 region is CASSSRDVEGYTF. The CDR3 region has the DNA TGTGCCAGCAGCTCGAGGGACGTGGAGGGCTACACCTTC.